Presented here are 26 T cell receptor beta chains from one specimen sequenced in a study of cytomegalovirus exposure and HLA in healthy donors. The PCR made use of 60 Vbeta and 13 Jbeta primers. Repertoires were generated with immunoSEQ multiplex PCR, while TCRdb's copy carries only in-frame clones and drops some. Among roughly 170,000 clones listed, around four fifths were seen once. The sequenced material came from PBMCs. The receptors were sampled from a man under 40 in good health and CMV-seronegative.

The CDR3 DNA is TGTGCCAGCGTGCGAGGGCGGCAGTTCTTC. Translated: CASVRGRQFF. V is TRBV28 and J is TRBJ2-1; D may be TRBD2 (5 bases). The CDR3 is 10 amino acids. V lost 8 bases and J 12 bases, leaving 11 bases between the germline ends. Germline V gene data show CDR1 as MDHEN and CDR2 as SYDVKM.

The chain carries TRBV7-9 and TRBJ1-5; the D is unclear. The germline V gene encodes CDR1 SEHNR and CDR2 FQNEAQ (reference sequence). The CDR3 runs 12 residues. Trimming removed 3 bases at V and 7 bases at J, with 7 bases between. CDR3 in amino acids: CASSFGGQPQHF. CDR3 DNA sequence: TGTGCCAGCAGCTTTGGAGGGCAGCCCCAGCATTTT.

The chain uses TRBV28 and TRBJ1-3; D may be TRBD1 (6 bases). CDR3 length: 11 amino acids. Trimming took off 8 bases at V and 11 bases at J, with 13 bases between the two ends. Germline CDR1 and CDR2: MDHEN and SYDVKM. The CDR3 nucleotides are TGTGCCAGCCAACGGAAGGGGGCCATATATTTT. Encoded protein: CASQRKGAIYF. Based on the CDR3 plus reference TRBV28 and TRBJ1-3, the full variable domain is DVKVTQSSRYLVKRTGEKVFLECVQDMDHENMFWYRQDPGLGLRLIYFSYDVKMKEKGDIPEGYSVSREKKERFSLILESASTNQTSMYLCASQRKGAIYFGEGSWLTVV.

This chain links TRBV5-4 with TRBJ2-1, with TRBD2 matching 11 bases. This CDR3 region has 15 residues. V gave up 1 base and J gave up 6 bases; unmatched junction bases: 3. Germline values: CDR1 SGHNT, CDR2 YYREEE (reference sequence). The CDR3 DNA is TGTGCCAGCAGCTTGTCCCTAGCGGGGGGCAATGAGCAGTTCTTC. It specifies CASSLSLAGGNEQFF.

The chain links TRBV5-1 to TRBJ2-3, with TRBD2 identical over 8 bases. There are 15 residues in the CDR3. Germline trimming cut 5 bases from V and 0 bases from J; bases unmatched to any gene: 5. Germline CDR1 reads SGHRS; CDR2 reads YFSETQ. In nucleotides, the CDR3 is TGCGCCAGCAGGGGCGGGGGGAAAAGCACAGATACGCAGTATTTT. Translating gives CASRGGGKSTDTQYF.

The chain links TRBV14 to TRBJ1-1; the match to TRBD1 covers 7 bases. V shed 1 base and J 6 bases; nucleotides not matched to a gene: 8. The CDR3 length is 15 residues. Germline loops: CDR1 SGHDN, CDR2 FVKESK. The DNA for the CDR3 is TGTGCCAGCAGCCAAGTCTCCAGGGGGAAACCTGAAGCTTTCTTT. Its translation is CASSQVSRGKPEAFF.

The sample holds a few counts of this clone. The chain carries TRBV11-3 and TRBJ2-1, with a weak D call TRBD2 (5 bases). There are 13 residues in the CDR3. The germline CDR1 and CDR2 sequences are SGHNT and YENEEA. Trimming left V 1 base short and J 8 bases short, with 9 bases between. The CDR3 loop is CASSLAGEYEQFF. DNA of the CDR3: TGTGCCAGCAGCTTAGCTGGGGAGTATGAGCAGTTCTTC.

V usage is TRBV7-9 and J usage is TRBJ2-5; TRBD2 might be the D (6 bases). The J call may be in error: the DNA end matches TRBJ2-7 better. The CDR3 loop spans 14 amino acids. Germline V lookup: CDR1 SEHNR, CDR2 FQNEAQ (reference sequence). This CDR3 is CASSAGLQSYEQYF. The CDR3 nucleotides are TGTGCCAGCAGCGCGGGACTCCAATCCTACGAGCAGTACTTC.

V gene TRBV13 combines with J gene TRBJ1-2; no clear D. V was clipped by 2 bases and J by 5 bases, with 15 bases between them. The V gene's germline CDR1 is PRHDT and CDR2 FYEKMQ (reference sequence). The CDR3 sequence is 15 residues long. The CDR3 reads CASSLLPAALYGYTF. For the CDR3, the DNA is TGTGCCAGCAGCTTACTTCCTGCGGCTTTATATGGCTACACCTTC.

This clone has a handful of counts. J is TRBJ2-7 and V is TRBV29-1, with 7 nucleotides matching TRBD1. This CDR3 is built from 12 residues. The junction had 3 bases not matched to a gene; V was cut back by 4 bases and J by 3 bases. Per germline, CDR1 SQVTM and CDR2 ANQGSEA. Written as DNA, the CDR3 is TGCAGCGTTGGGACAGGATTCTACGAGCAGTACTTC. Translated, it gives CSVGTGFYEQYF.

CDR3 amino acids: CASSPGTSGKGYRNEQFF. The CDR3 DNA sequence: TGTGCCAGCAGTCCCGGGACTAGCGGGAAAGGTTACAGGAATGAGCAGTTCTTC. The chain carries TRBV7-3 and TRBJ2-1, with TRBD2 identical over 13 bases. The CDR3 length is 18 residues. The junction had 15 bases not matched to a gene; V was cut back by 6 bases and J by 7 bases. CDR1 and CDR2 from the germline V gene are SGHTA and FQGTGA.

The chain joins TRBV7-9 to TRBJ2-5; D is perhaps TRBD1 (6 bases). Germline V CDR1 and CDR2: SEHNR, FQNEAQ (reference sequence). The V end was cut by 5 bases, the J end by 2 bases, with 12 bases between. This CDR3 is 14 amino acids long. The CDR3 DNA follows: TGTGCCAGCAGCCCAGGGACACCGCAAGAGACCCAGTACTTC. It encodes CASSPGTPQETQYF.

This chain joins TRBV12-5 and TRBJ2-5; D perhaps matches TRBD2 (6 bases). From germline, CDR1 is LGHNT and CDR2 FRNRAP. This CDR3 is built from 15 residues. Trimming cost V 0 bases and J 2 bases, with 10 bases left between them. Written as DNA, the CDR3 is TGTGCTAGTGGTTTGGTAATGGGGGGACAAGAGACCCAGTACTTC. Its translation: CASGLVMGGQETQYF. The variable domain in full, with the rest retrieved from reference TRBV12-5 and TRBJ2-5, is DARVTQTPRHKVTEMGQEVTMRCQPILGHNTVFWYRQTMMQGLELLAYFRNRAPLDDSGMPKDRFSAEMPDATLATLKIQPSEPRDSAVYFCASGLVMGGQETQYFGPGTRLLVL.

The chain employs TRBV11-1 and TRBJ1-4; D perhaps matches TRBD1 (5 bases). With 4 bases removed from V and 7 bases from J, the gap between germline ends came to 16 bases. Germline values: CDR1 SGHAT, CDR2 FQDESV (reference sequence). This CDR3 has 15 amino acids. CDR3 nucleotides: TGTGCCAGCAGCTCTGGTGGAGGGGCAAGTGAAAAACTGTTTTTT. Amino acid sequence: CASSSGGGASEKLFF.

V is TRBV9 and J is TRBJ2-1; 11 bases match TRBD2. The CDR3 sequence is 15 residues long. The germline gives CDR1 SGDLS, CDR2 YYNGEE. With 2 bases clipped from V and 5 bases from J, the junction kept 3 bases outside the gene matches. The CDR3 reads CASSVRLAGNNEQFF. Written as DNA, the CDR3 is TGTGCCAGCAGCGTGCGACTAGCGGGAAACAATGAGCAGTTCTTC.

Points on this clone: Within the sample, other DNA sequences also encode this same CDR3. The chain employs TRBV2 and TRBJ1-5; D is uncertain. V lost 6 bases and J 4 bases, leaving 7 bases between the germline ends. Germline CDR1 and CDR2: SNHLY and FYNNEI. The CDR3 runs 12 residues. The CDR3 loop is CASRGDNQPQHF. CDR3 coding DNA: TGTGCCAGCAGGGGCGATAATCAGCCCCAGCATTTT.

The chain recombines TRBV9 with TRBJ1-4; no clear D gene. The CDR3 loop spans 13 amino acids. Germline V gene sequence: CDR1 SGDLS, CDR2 YYNGEE. Between the trimmed V and J ends, which lost 3 bases and 0 bases, there was a span of 3 bases. In DNA form, the CDR3 reads TGTGCCAGCAGCGCTGCAACTAATGAAAAACTGTTTTTT. It encodes CASSAATNEKLFF. Supplemented by reference TRBV9 and TRBJ1-4, the full variable domain reads DSGVTQTPKHLITATGQRVTLRCSPRSGDLSVYWYQQSLDQGLQFLIQYYNGEERAKGNILERFSAQQFPDLHSELNLSSLELGDSALYFCASSAATNEKLFFGSGTQLSVL.

The chain is built from TRBV5-6 and TRBJ1-1; D call uncertain. This CDR3 is 14 amino acids long. The germline V gene has CDR1 SGHDT and CDR2 YYEEEE. Trimming removed 7 bases from V and 4 bases from J, with 17 bases in between. In DNA form, the CDR3 reads TGTGCCAGCTTGGGCCCCCCTCGGTCCACTGAAGCTTTCTTT. Protein sequence: CASLGPPRSTEAFF.

The chain links TRBV7-2 to TRBJ1-2, with 8 bases aligning to TRBD1. Germline V gives CDR1 SGHTA, CDR2 FQGNSA. V lost 5 bases, J lost 5 bases, and 10 bases stayed unmatched. This CDR3 contains 15 residues. CDR3 nucleotide sequence: TGTGCCAGCAGCGAAAGCCGGGACAGGCTTTATGGCTACACCTTC. Its protein product is CASSESRDRLYGYTF. The variable domain in full, with the rest retrieved from reference TRBV7-2 and TRBJ1-2, is GAGVSQSPSNKVTEKGKDVELRCDPISGHTALYWYRQSLGQGLEFLIYFQGNSAPDKSGLPSDRFSAERTGGSVSTLTIQRTQQEDSAVYLCASSESRDRLYGYTFGSGTRLTVV.

V and J are TRBV10-1 and TRBJ2-3; D might be TRBD1 (7 bases). CDR1 and CDR2 (germline): WNHNN, SYGVQD (reference sequence). Deletions cut 4 bases from V and 3 bases from J, with 11 bases between. This CDR3 contains 14 residues. The CDR3 region is CASSGQGGTDTQYF. CDR3 nucleotide sequence: TGCGCCAGCAGTGGCCAGGGGGGAACAGATACGCAGTATTTT.

The V call is TRBV19, the J call TRBJ2-7, with a possible D match to TRBD1 (6 bases). CDR3 length equals 14 residues. Germline V gene sequence: CDR1 LNHDA, CDR2 SQIVND (reference sequence). V was cut by 3 bases and J by 5 bases, with 14 bases left in between. The CDR3: CASSINPAGDEQYF. DNA for the CDR3: TGTGCCAGTAGTATTAACCCAGCAGGGGACGAGCAGTACTTC.

V gene TRBV10-1 combines with J gene TRBJ2-2; D is possibly TRBD2 (5 bases). The germline CDR1 and CDR2 sequences are WNHNN and SYGVQD (reference sequence). V lost 7 bases to trimming and J lost 4 bases, with 10 bases between them. The CDR3 contains 13 residues. The CDR3 here is CASNRGTTGELFF. As DNA, the CDR3 is TGCGCCAGCAATCGGGGAACCACCGGGGAGCTGTTTTTT.

The chain uses TRBV15 and TRBJ1-1; 9 positions agree with TRBD1. Trimming removed 0 bases from V and 4 bases from J; junction bases left unmatched: 24. The CDR3 is made up of 22 amino acids. Germline CDR1 reads LNHNV; CDR2 reads YYDKDF (reference sequence). The CDR3 loop is CATSRDLAVETGGILVVTEAFF. CDR3 DNA: TGTGCCACCAGCAGAGATCTGGCTGTTGAGACAGGGGGTATCTTGGTCGTCACTGAAGCTTTCTTT.

This clone was observed once. This chain links TRBV7-8 with TRBJ1-1; D gene unclear. The CDR3 is 14 residues long. V was shortened by 3 bases and J by 1 base, with 9 bases between the two germline ends. Per the germline V gene, CDR1 is SGHVS and CDR2 is FQNEAQ. CDR3 region: CASSFPKQNTEAFF. In DNA form, the CDR3 reads TGTGCCAGCAGCTTCCCGAAACAGAACACTGAAGCTTTCTTT.

This sequence joins TRBV28 and TRBJ1-1, with 8 nucleotides matching TRBD1. CDR1 and CDR2 from the germline V gene are MDHEN and SYDVKM. The CDR3 spans 15 residues. With V trimmed by 5 bases and J by 1 base, 6 bases remained unmatched. In DNA form, the CDR3 reads TGTGCCAGCAGTGGGGCGGACAGGGCGAACACTGAAGCTTTCTTT. Translating it yields CASSGADRANTEAFF.

The rearrangement uses TRBV9 and TRBJ2-1; D remains unclear. CDR3 length: 15 amino acids. Trimming removed 0 bases from V and 3 bases from J, with 10 bases in between. The germline gives CDR1 SGDLS, CDR2 YYNGEE. CDR3 coding DNA: TGTGCCAGCAGCGTAGACCTGTACAACTACAATGAGCAGTTCTTC. This encodes CASSVDLYNYNEQFF.